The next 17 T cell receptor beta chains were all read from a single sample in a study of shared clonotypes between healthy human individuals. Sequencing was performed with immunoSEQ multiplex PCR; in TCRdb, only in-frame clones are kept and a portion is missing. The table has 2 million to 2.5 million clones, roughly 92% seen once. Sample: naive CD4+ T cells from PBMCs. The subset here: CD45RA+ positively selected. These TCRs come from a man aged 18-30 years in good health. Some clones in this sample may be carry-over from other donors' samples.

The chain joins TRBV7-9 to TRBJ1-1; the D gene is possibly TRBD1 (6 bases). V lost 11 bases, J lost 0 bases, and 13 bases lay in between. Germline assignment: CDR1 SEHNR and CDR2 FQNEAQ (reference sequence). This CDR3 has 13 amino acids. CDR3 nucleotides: TGTGCCTGGCGACAGGCAATGAACACTGAAGCTTTCTTT. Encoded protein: CAWRQAMNTEAFF.

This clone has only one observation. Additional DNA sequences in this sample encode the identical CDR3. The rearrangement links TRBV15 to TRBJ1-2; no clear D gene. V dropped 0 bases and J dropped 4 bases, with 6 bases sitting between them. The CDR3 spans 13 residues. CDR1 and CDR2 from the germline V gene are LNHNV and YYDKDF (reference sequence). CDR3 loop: CATSRDPGYGYTF. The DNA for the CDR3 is TGTGCCACCAGCAGAGATCCCGGCTATGGCTACACCTTC.

The CDR3 is CASSSGRSNQPQHF. The CDR3 DNA follows: TGTGCCAGCAGCTCCGGACGGAGCAATCAGCCCCAGCATTTT. The genes are TRBV7-6 and TRBJ1-5; D ambiguous. This CDR3 spans 14 amino acids. Germline-derived CDR1 and CDR2 are SGHVS and FNYEAQ. The germline V and J ends were trimmed by 4 bases and 1 base, with 8 bases remaining between them.

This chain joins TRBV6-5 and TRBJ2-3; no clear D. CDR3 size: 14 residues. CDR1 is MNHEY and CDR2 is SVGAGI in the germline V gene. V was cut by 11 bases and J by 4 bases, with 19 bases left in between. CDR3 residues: CASTRAVDADTQYF. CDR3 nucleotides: TGTGCCTCTACCCGGGCTGTAGACGCAGATACGCAGTATTTT.

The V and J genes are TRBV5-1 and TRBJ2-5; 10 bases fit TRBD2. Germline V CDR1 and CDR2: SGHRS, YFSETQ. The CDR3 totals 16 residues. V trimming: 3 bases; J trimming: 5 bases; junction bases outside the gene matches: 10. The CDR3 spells CASSSASGRAFETQYF. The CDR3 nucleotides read TGCGCCAGCAGCTCCGCTAGCGGGAGAGCGTTTGAGACCCAGTACTTC. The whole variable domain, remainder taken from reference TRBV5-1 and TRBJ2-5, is KAGVTQTPRYLIKTRGQQVTLSCSPISGHRSVSWYQQTPGQGLQFLFEYFSETQRNKGNFPGRFSGRQFSNSRSEMNVSTLELGDSALYLCASSSASGRAFETQYFGPGTRLLVL.

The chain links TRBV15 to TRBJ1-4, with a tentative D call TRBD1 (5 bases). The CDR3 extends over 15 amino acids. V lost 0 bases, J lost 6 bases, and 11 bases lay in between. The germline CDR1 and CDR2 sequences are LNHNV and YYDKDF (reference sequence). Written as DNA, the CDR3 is TGTGCCACCAGCAGAGACAACAGGAGGGATGAAAAACTGTTTTTT. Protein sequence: CATSRDNRRDEKLFF.

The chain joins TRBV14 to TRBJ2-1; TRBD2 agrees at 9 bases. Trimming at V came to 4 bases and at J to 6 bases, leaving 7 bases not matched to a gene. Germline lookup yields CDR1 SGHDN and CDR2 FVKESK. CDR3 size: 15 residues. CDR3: CASSRREGTLNEQFF. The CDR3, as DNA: TGTGCCAGCAGCCGGCGGGAGGGCACCCTCAATGAGCAGTTCTTC.

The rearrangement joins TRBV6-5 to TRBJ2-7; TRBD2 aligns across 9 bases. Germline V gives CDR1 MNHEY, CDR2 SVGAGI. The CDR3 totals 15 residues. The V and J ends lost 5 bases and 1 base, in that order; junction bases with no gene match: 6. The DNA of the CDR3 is TGTGCCAGCAGTCCCGGACTAGCGTTTTCCTACGAGCAGTACTTC. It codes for CASSPGLAFSYEQYF.

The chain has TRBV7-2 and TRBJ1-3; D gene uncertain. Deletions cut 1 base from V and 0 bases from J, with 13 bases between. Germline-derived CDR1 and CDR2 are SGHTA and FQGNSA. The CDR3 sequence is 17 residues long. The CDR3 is CASSLVRTASSGNTIYF. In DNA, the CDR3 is TGTGCCAGCAGCTTAGTTCGAACAGCGAGCTCTGGAAACACCATATATTTT.

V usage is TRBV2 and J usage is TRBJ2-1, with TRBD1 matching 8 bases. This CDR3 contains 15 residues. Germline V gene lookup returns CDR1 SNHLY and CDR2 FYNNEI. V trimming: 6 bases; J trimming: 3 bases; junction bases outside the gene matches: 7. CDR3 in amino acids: CASRRGQELYNEQFF. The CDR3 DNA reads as TGTGCCAGCAGACGGGGACAGGAGCTCTACAATGAGCAGTTCTTC.

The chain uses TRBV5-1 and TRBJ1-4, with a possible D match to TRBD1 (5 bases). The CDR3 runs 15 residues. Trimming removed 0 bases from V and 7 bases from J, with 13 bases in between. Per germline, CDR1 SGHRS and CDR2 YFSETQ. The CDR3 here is CASSLVGGRGEKLFF. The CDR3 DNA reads TGCGCCAGCAGCTTGGTCGGGGGACGTGGTGAAAAACTGTTTTTT.

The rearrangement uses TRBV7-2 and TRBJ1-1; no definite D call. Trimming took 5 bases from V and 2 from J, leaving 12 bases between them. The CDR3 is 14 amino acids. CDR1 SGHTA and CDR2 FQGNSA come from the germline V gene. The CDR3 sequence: CASSPLGGNTEAFF. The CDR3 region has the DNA TGTGCCAGCAGCCCCCTGGGCGGTAACACTGAAGCTTTCTTT.

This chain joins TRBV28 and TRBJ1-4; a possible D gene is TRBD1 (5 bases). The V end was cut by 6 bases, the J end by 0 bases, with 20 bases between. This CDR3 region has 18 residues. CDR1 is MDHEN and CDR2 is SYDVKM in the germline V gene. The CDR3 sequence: CASRPPGRGVATNEKLFF. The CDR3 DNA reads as TGTGCCAGCAGACCTCCGGGACGAGGGGTGGCAACTAATGAAAAACTGTTTTTT. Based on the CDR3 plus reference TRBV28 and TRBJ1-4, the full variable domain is DVKVTQSSRYLVKRTGEKVFLECVQDMDHENMFWYRQDPGLGLRLIYFSYDVKMKEKGDIPEGYSVSREKKERFSLILESASTNQTSMYLCASRPPGRGVATNEKLFFGSGTQLSVL.

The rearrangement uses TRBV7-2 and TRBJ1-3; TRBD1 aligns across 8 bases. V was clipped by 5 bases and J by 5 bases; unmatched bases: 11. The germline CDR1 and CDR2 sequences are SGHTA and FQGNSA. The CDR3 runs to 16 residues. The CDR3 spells CASSPRQGIYRNTIYF. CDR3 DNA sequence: TGTGCCAGCAGCCCAAGACAGGGGATCTATCGAAACACCATATATTTT. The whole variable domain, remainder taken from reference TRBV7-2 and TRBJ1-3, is GAGVSQSPSNKVTEKGKDVELRCDPISGHTALYWYRQSLGQGLEFLIYFQGNSAPDKSGLPSDRFSAERTGGSVSTLTIQRTQQEDSAVYLCASSPRQGIYRNTIYFGEGSWLTVV.

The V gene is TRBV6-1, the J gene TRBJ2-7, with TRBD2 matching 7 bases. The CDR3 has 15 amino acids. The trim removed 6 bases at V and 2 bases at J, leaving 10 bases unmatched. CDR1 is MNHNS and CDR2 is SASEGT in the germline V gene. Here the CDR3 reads CASRRLGGDPYEQYF. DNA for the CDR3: TGTGCCAGCAGGAGGCTGGGAGGGGACCCCTACGAGCAGTACTTC.

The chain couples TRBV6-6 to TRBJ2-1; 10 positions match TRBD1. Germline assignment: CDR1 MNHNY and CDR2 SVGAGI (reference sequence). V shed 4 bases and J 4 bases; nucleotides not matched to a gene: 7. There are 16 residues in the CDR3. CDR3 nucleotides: TGTGCCAGCAGTTCCAGATGGGGACAGGGGTACAATGAGCAGTTCTTC. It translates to CASSSRWGQGYNEQFF.

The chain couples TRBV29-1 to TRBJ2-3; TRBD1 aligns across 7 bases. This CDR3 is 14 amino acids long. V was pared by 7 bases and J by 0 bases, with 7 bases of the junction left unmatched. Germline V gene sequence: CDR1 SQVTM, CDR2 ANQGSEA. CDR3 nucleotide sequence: TGCAGCGCTGAGGGGGACAGAAGCACAGATACGCAGTATTTT. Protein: CSAEGDRSTDTQYF.